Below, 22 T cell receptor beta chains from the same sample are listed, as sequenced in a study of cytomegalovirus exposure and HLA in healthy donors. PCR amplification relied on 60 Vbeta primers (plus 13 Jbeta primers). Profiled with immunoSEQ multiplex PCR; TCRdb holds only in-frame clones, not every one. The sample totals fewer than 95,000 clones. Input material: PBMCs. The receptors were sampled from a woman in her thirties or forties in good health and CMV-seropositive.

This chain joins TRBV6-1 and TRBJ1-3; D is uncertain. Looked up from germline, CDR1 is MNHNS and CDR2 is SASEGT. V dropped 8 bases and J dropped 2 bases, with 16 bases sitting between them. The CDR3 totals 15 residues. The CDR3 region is CASLTHGSPGNTIYF. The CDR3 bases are TGTGCCAGCCTTACACACGGGAGCCCTGGAAACACCATATATTTT.

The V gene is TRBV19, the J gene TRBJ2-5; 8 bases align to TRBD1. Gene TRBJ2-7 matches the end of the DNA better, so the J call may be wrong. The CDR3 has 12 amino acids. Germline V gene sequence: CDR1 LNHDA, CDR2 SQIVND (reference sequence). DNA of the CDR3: TGTGCCAGTGGACAGGGTACCTACGAGCAGTACTTC. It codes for CASGQGTYEQYF.

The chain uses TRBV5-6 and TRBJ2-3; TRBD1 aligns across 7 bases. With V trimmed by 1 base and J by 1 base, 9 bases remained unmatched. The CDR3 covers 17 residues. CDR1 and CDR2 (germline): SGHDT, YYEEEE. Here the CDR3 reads CASSLSLNRGGTDTQYF. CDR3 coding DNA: TGTGCCAGCAGCTTGTCTCTAAACAGGGGAGGCACAGATACGCAGTATTTT.

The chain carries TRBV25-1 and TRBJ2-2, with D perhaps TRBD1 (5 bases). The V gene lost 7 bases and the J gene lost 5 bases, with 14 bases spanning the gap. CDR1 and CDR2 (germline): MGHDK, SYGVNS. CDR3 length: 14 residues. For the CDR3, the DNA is TGTGCCAGCAAGGCTCAGGGTACAACCGGGGAGCTGTTTTTT. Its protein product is CASKAQGTTGELFF.

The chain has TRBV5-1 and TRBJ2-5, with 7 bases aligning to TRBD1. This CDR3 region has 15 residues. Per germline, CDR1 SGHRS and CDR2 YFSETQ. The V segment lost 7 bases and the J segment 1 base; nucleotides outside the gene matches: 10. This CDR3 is CASSNAQGSQETQYF. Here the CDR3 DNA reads TGCGCCAGCTCTAACGCACAGGGGTCCCAAGAGACCCAGTACTTC. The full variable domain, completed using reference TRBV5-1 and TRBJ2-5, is KAGVTQTPRYLIKTRGQQVTLSCSPISGHRSVSWYQQTPGQGLQFLFEYFSETQRNKGNFPGRFSGRQFSNSRSEMNVSTLELGDSALYLCASSNAQGSQETQYFGPGTRLLVL.

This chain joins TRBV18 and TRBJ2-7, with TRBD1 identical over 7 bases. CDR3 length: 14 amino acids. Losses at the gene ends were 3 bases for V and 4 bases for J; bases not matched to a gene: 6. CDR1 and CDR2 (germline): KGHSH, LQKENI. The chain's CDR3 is CASSPRGQRYEQYF. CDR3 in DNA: TGTGCCAGCTCACCCCGGGGACAGCGGTACGAGCAGTACTTC.

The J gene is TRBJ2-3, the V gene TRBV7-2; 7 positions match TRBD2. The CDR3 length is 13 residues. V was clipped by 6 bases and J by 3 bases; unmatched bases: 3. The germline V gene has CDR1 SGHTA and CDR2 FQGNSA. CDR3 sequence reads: CASSRAGTDTQYF. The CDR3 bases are TGTGCCAGCAGTAGAGCGGGGACAGATACGCAGTATTTT.

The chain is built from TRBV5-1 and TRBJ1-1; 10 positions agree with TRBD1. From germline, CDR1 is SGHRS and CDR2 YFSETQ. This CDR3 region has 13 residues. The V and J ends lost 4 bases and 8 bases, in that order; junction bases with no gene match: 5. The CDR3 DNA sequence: TGCGCCAGCAGCCAAGGACAGGGGGGAGAAGCTTTCTTT. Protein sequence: CASSQGQGGEAFF.

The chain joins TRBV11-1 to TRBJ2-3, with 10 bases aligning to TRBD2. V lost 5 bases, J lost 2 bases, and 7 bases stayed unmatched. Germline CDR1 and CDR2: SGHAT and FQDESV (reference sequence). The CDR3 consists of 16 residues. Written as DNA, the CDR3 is TGTGCCAGCAGCCCGAAAGCGGGGGGGTCCACAGATACGCAGTATTTT. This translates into CASSPKAGGSTDTQYF.

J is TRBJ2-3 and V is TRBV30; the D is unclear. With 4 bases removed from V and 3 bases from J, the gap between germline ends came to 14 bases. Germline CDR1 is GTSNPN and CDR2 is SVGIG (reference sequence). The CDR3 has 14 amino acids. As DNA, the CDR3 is TGTGCCTGGACTCAGGCCTTGGCGACAGATACGCAGTATTTT. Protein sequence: CAWTQALATDTQYF.

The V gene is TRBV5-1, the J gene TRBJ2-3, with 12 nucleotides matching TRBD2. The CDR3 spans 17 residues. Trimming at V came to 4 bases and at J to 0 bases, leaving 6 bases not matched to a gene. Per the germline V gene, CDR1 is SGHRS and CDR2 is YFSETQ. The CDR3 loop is CASSRRLAGASTDTQYF. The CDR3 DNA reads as TGCGCCAGCAGCCGCAGACTAGCGGGAGCTAGCACAGATACGCAGTATTTT.

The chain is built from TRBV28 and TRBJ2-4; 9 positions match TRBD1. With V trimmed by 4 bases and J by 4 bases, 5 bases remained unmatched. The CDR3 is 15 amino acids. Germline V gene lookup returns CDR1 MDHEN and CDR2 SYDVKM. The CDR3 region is CASSSTGGRKNIQYF. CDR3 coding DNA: TGTGCCAGCAGTTCAACAGGGGGCCGGAAAAACATTCAGTACTTC.

The CDR3 nucleotides read TGCGCCAGCAGCCTAGGACAGGGGGCGGACTCTTCCCAAGAGACCCAGTACTTC. It codes for CASSLGQGADSSQETQYF. V gene TRBV4-3 combines with J gene TRBJ2-5, with 11 bases identical to TRBD1. Germline lookup yields CDR1 LGHNA and CDR2 YSLEER. Trimming cost V 4 bases and J 1 base; bases outside gene matches: 11. The CDR3 spans 18 residues.

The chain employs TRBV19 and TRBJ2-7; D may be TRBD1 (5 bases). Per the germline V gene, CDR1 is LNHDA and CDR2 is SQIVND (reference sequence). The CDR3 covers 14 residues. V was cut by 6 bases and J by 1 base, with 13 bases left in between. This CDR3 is CASSGPTASYEQYF. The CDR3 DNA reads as TGTGCCAGTAGCGGTCCGACAGCTTCCTACGAGCAGTACTTC. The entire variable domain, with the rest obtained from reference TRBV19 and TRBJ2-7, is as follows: DGGITQSPKYLFRKEGQNVTLSCEQNLNHDAMYWYRQDPGQGLRLIYYSQIVNDFQKGDIAEGYSVSREKKESFPLTVTSAQKNPTAFYLCASSGPTASYEQYFGPGTRLTVT.

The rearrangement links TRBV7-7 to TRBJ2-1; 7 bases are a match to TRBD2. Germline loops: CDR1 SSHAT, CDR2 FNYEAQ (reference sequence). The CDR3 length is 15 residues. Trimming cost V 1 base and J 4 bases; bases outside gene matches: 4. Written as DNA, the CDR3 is TGTGCCAGCAGCTTAGAGGCGGGGGTGTACAATGAGCAGTTCTTC. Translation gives CASSLEAGVYNEQFF.

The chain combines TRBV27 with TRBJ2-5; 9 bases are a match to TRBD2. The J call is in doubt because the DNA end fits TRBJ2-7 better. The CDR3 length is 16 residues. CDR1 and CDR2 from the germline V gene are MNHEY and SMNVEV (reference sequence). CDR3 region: CASSLRKREAAHEQYF. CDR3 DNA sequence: TGTGCCAGCAGTTTAAGGAAGCGGGAGGCCGCCCACGAGCAGTACTTC.

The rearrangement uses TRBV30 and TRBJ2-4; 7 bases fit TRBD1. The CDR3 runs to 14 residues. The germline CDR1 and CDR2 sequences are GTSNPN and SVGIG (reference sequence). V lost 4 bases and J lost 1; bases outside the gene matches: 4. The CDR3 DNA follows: TGTGCCTGGATTGCCAGGGGGGCCAAAAACATTCAGTACTTC. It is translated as CAWIARGAKNIQYF.

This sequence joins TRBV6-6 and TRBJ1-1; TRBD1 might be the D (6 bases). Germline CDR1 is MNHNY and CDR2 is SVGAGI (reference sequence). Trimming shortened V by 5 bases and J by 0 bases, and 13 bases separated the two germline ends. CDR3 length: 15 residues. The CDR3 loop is CASSQQGRMNTEAFF. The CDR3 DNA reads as TGTGCCAGCAGTCAACAGGGTAGAATGAACACTGAAGCTTTCTTT.

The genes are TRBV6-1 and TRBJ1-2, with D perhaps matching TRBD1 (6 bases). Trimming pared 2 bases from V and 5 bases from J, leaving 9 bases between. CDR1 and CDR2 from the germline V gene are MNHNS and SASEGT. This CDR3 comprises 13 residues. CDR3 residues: CASSEQGLYGYTF. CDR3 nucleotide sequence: TGTGCCAGCAGTGAACAGGGGTTGTATGGCTACACCTTC.

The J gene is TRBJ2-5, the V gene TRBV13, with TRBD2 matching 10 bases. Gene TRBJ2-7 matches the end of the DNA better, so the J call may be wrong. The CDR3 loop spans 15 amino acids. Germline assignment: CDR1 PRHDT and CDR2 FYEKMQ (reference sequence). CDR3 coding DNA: TGTGCCAGCAGCCCCCCAGCGGGGGGGCCCTACGAGCAGTACTTC. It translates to CASSPPAGGPYEQYF.

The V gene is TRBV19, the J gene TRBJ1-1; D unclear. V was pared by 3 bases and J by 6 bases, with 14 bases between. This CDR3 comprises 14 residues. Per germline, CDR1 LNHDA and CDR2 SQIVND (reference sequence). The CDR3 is CASSMDGRRSEAFF. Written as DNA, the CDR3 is TGTGCCAGTAGTATGGATGGGCGCCGGTCTGAAGCTTTCTTT.

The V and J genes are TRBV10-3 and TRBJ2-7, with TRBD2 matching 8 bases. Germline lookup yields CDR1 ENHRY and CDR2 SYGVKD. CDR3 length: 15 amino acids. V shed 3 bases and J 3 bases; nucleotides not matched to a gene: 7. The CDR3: CAISEGTSGYYEQYF. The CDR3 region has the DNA TGTGCCATCAGTGAAGGAACTAGCGGTTACTACGAGCAGTACTTC.